This T cell receptor (beta chain) originates from a study of Ad26.COV2.S vaccination and SARS-CoV-2 variants. Overall study findings and caveats: Substantial post-vaccination breadth of spike-specific CD8+ and CD4+ T cell responses was reported.

Measured with immunoSEQ multiplex PCR; TCRdb has only the in-frame clones, and not every one. The repertoire holds about 350,000 clones, with 80% to 90% as singletons. Details on this clone: Its specificity is not known.

Treatment given: 15 to 20 received Ad26.COV2.S at low or high dose, single or two shots; roughly five received placebo; per-sample allocation not given. Specimen acquisition occurred on day 63 following the initial vaccine or placebo injection. This Boston cohort included adults aged 18-55 years. V lost 6 bases to trimming and J lost 3 bases, with 8 bases between them. The CDR3 extends over 12 amino acids. This specimen consisted of peripheral blood, obtained in a trial of Ad26.COV2.S vaccine versus placebo. The chain links TRBV12-3 or TRBV12-4 to TRBJ1-2; D gene uncertain. This sequence originates from a person aged 18-65 years who received the Ad26.COV2.S COVID-19 vaccine or a placebo. The CDR3 sequence is CASSRGDYGYTF. The CDR3 DNA reads as TGTGCCAGCAGCCGAGGAGACTATGGCTACACCTTC.